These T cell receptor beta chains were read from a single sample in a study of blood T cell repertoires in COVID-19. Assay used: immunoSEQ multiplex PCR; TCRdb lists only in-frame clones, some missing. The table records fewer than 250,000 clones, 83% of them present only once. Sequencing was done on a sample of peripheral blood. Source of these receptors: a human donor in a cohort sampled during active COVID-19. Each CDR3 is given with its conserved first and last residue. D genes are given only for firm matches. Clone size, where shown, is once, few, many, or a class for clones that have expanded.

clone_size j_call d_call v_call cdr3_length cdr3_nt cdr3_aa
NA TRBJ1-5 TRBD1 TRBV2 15 TGTGCCAGCAGCGGACAGGGAGGGAGCAATCAGCCCCAGCATTTT CASSGQGGSNQPQHF
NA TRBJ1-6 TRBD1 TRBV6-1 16 TGTGCCAGCAGTGGACAGGGTGGCCCCTATAATTCACCCCTCCACTTT CASSGQGGPYNSPLHF
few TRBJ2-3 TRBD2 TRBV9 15 TGTGCCAGCAGCGTAGGGGCGGGAGAATCAGATACGCAGTATTTT CASSVGAGESDTQYF
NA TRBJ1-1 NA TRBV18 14 TGTGCCAGCTCACCGGGACATCCGAACACTGAAGCTTTCTTT CASSPGHPNTEAFF
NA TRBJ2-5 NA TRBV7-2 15 TGTGCCAGCAGCCCTAGTTACGGGAGAGCTGAGACCCAGTACTTC CASSPSYGRAETQYF
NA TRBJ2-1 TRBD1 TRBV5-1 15 TGCGCCAGCAGCCCTGAAGGGGGCTGGGGTGATGAGCAGTTCTTC CASSPEGGWGDEQFF
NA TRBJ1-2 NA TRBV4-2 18 TGTGCCAGCAGCCCAGAAGCCAGGTTACCTATTAGAAGTAATGGCTACACCTTC CASSPEARLPIRSNGYTF
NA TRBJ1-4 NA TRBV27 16 TGTGCCAGCAGTTTACGGCGGCCTGCAACTAATGAAAAACTGTTTTTT CASSLRRPATNEKLFF
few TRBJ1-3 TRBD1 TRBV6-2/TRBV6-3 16 TGTGCCAGCAGCCCTAAGGGGGCGAGCTCTGGAAACACCATATATTTT CASSPKGASSGNTIYF
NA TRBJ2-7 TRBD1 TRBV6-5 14 TGTGCCAGCATGGGGACAGGGGTGTCCTACGAGCAGTACTTC CASMGTGVSYEQYF
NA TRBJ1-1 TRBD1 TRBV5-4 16 TGTGCCAGCAGCTTTAGTCCCGACAGGGTTGGCACTGAAGCTTTCTTT CASSFSPDRVGTEAFF
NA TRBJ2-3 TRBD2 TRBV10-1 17 TGCGCCAGCTCGAGAATTAGGACTAGCGGGGCTTTAGATACGCAGTATTTT CASSRIRTSGALDTQYF
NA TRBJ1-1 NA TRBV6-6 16 TGTGCCAGCAGTCCTTACTCAGACAGAATGAACACTGAAGCTTTCTTT CASSPYSDRMNTEAFF
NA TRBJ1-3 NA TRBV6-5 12 TGTGCCAGCATCAGCTCTGGAAACACCATATATTTT CASISSGNTIYF
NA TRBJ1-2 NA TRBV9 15 TGTGCCAGCAGCGCCGCTGACGGGACTTTCTATGGCTACACCTTC CASSAADGTFYGYTF
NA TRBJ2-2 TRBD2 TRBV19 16 TGTGCCAGTACCTCGCGCGGGGGGTCGAACACCGGGGAGCTGTTTTTT CASTSRGGSNTGELFF
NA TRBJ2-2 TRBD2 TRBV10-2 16 TGCGCCAGCAGTCTTCGAGCGGGAGCCGGCACCGGGGAGCTGTTTTTT CASSLRAGAGTGELFF
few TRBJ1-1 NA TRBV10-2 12 TGCGCCACCGCCCCGGGGAACACTGAAGCTTTCTTT CATAPGNTEAFF
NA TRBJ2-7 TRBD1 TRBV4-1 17 TGCGCCAGCAGCCAAGAAATGTCTCGGACAGGGCTCCGGGAGCAGTACTTC CASSQEMSRTGLREQYF
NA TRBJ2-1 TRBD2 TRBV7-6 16 TGTGCCAGCAGCAAAATGGCTAGCGGGTCTTACAATGAGCAGTTCTTC CASSKMASGSYNEQFF
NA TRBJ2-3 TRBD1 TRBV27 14 TGTGCCAGCTACAACAGGGGGCAAACAGATACGCAGTATTTT CASYNRGQTDTQYF
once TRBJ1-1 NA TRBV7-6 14 TGTGCCAGCAGCCATGGCTCTGCTAACACTGAAGCTTTCTTT CASSHGSANTEAFF
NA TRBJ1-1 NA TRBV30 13 TGTGCCTGGAGTGTTCAAGGGAGTGGTGAAGCTTTCTTT CAWSVQGSGEAFF
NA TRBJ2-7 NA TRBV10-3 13 TGTGCCATCAGTGGGGGGCAGGGCTACGAGCAGTACTTC CAISGGQGYEQYF
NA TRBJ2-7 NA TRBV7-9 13 TGTGCCAGCAGCTCAGAGGGGGACTACGAGCAGTACTTC CASSSEGDYEQYF
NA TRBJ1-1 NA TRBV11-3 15 TGTGCCAGCAGCCTCCGTGGGGACATGAACACTGAAGCTTTCTTT CASSLRGDMNTEAFF
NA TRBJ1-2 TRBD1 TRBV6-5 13 TGTGCCAGCAGTTATCAGGGGGTGGAAGGCTACACCTTC CASSYQGVEGYTF
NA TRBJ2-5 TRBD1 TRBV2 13 TGTGCCAGCAGGAGGACAGGGGCCGAGACCCAGTACTTC CASRRTGAETQYF
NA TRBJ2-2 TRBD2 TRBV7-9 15 TGTGCCAGCAGCCGACTAGCGGGAGGACCCGGGGAGCTGTTTTTT CASSRLAGGPGELFF
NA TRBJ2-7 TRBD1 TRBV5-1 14 TGCGCCAGCAGCTCGGGACAGGGAGGCCACGAGCAGTACTTC CASSSGQGGHEQYF
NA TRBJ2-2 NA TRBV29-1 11 TGCAGCGTTGGAGCAACCGGGGAGCTGTTTTTT CSVGATGELFF
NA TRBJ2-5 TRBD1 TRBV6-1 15 TGTGCCAGCAGTGAAGGGGGGACAGGGAAAGAGACCCAGTACTTC CASSEGGTGKETQYF
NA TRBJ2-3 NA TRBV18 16 TGTGCCAGCTCACCACCCGAGGGAAAACTCTACTCTTTAAAGTATTTT CASSPPEGKLYSLKYF
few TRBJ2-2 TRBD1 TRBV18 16 TGTGCCAGCTCACCTGCTACAGGGGGCGCGACCGGGGAGCTGTTTTTT CASSPATGGATGELFF
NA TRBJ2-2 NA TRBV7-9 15 TGTGCCAGCAGCTTCCTTCGAAGAGGGACCGGGGAGCTGTTTTTT CASSFLRRGTGELFF
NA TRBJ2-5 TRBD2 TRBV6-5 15 TGTGCCAGCAGGGTATTAGCGGGGGGACGAGAGACCCAGTACTTC CASRVLAGGRETQYF
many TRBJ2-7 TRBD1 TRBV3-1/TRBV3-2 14 TGTGCCAGCAGCCACTTAGGACAGGTCGTCGAGCAGTACTTC CASSHLGQVVEQYF
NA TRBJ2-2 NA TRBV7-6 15 TGTGCCAGCAGCTTAGTCGGACACTACACCGGGGAGCTGTTTTTT CASSLVGHYTGELFF
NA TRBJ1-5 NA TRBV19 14 TGTGCCAGTAGTCGAGGATTTGGTAATCAGCCCCAGCATTTT CASSRGFGNQPQHF
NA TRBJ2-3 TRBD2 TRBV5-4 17 TGTGCCAGCAGCTTGGGGCTAGCGGGACATAACACAGATACGCAGTATTTT CASSLGLAGHNTDTQYF
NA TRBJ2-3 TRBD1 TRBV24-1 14 TGTGCCACCAGGGGACAGGGGATAGACGATACGCAGTATTTT CATRGQGIDDTQYF
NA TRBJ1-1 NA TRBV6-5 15 TGTGCCAGCAGCTGGGGGCAGGACATGAACACTGAAGCTTTCTTT CASSWGQDMNTEAFF
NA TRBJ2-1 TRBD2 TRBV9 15 TGTGCCAGCAGCCCTACTAGCGGTGCCTACAATGAGCAGTTCTTC CASSPTSGAYNEQFF
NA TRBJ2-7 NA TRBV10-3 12 TGTGCCATCGGGAGCTCCGGGGGCGAGCAGTACTTC CAIGSSGGEQYF
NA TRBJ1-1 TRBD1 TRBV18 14 TGTGCCAGCTCACCCAGGGGGGCGAACACTGAAGCTTTCTTT CASSPRGANTEAFF
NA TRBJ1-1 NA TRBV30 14 TGTGCCTGGAGTGTACGCGGCAGAGACACTGAAGCTTTCTTT CAWSVRGRDTEAFF
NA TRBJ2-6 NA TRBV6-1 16 TGTGCCAGCAGTGAAGCCTTCGAAAGTGGAGTACACGTCCTGACTTTC CASSEAFESGVHVLTF